A single sample gave rise to the 28 T cell receptor beta chains below, sequenced in a study of blood T cells in healthy people across ages. A second PCR of roughly 7 to 11 cycles used a sample-barcoded 5' primer and a J-beta primer mix. TCRdb redid the calling of the 5' RACE reads with MiXCR, one entry per CDR3 protein. The sample holds 650,000 to 1,000,000 distinct CDR3 sequences, around 36% seen once. Sequencing used blood. These receptors came from a man between 18 and 29 years old in good health.

The chain links TRBV15 to TRBJ2-1; no clear D gene. This CDR3 comprises 18 residues. In germline, CDR1 is LNHNV, CDR2 YYDKDF (reference sequence). Between the trimmed V and J ends, which lost 3 bases and 1 base, there was a span of 19 bases. CDR3 DNA: TGTGCCACCAGCAGGGCGTTACCGGGTCGTCCTTCCTACAATGAGCAGTTCTTC. The encoded protein is CATSRALPGRPSYNEQFF.

This clonotype was seen only a few times. CDR3 loop: CASSLRQGDHRPQHF. Here the CDR3 DNA reads TGTGCCAGCAGTTTACGGCAGGGGGATCATCGGCCCCAGCATTTT. The rearrangement joins TRBV12-3 or TRBV12-4 to TRBJ1-5; TRBD1 matches 7 bases. The junction had 10 bases not matched to a gene; V was cut back by 2 bases and J by 9 bases. This CDR3 has 15 residues.

This clonotype was seen repeatedly, ten times or more. This sequence joins TRBV20-1 and TRBJ2-3; either TRBD1 or TRBD2 may supply D (5 bases each). Germline-derived CDR1 and CDR2 are DFQATT and SNEGSKA (reference sequence). The CDR3 runs 16 residues. V gave up 0 bases and J gave up 6 bases, with 19 bases separating them. CDR3 coding DNA: TGCAGTGCTAGAGAGGCCGGGGACCCGACCGTCGATACGCAGTATTTT. It translates to CSAREAGDPTVDTQYF.

This clonotype turned up a few times. CDR3 protein: CASSLQGTRNTEAFF. The CDR3, as DNA: TGTGCCAGCAGCTTGCAGGGGACTCGGAACACTGAAGCTTTCTTT. V and J are TRBV7-2 and TRBJ1-1, with TRBD1 as a possible D gene (6 bases). V was shortened by 3 bases and J by 1 base, with 12 bases between the two germline ends. The CDR3 is made up of 15 amino acids. CDR1 and CDR2 from the germline V gene are SGHTA and FQGNSA.

CDR3 region: CASSQDRWPGANVLTF. CDR3 DNA: TGTGCCAGCAGCCAAGACCGCTGGCCTGGGGCCAACGTCCTGACTTTC. The chain joins TRBV14 to TRBJ2-6, with unresolved D. The V gene's germline CDR1 is SGHDN and CDR2 FVKESK. V was cut by 0 bases and J by 2 bases, with 8 bases left in between. This CDR3 region has 16 residues.

The chain couples TRBV12-3 or TRBV12-4 to TRBJ2-3; TRBD1 matches 7 bases. The CDR3 contains 17 residues. The trim removed 6 bases at V and 4 bases at J, leaving 16 bases unmatched. CDR3 loop: CASSTGEGIGFADTQYF. The CDR3 nucleotides read TGTGCCAGCAGCACAGGGGAAGGGATTGGATTTGCAGATACGCAGTATTTT.

The V and J genes are TRBV27 and TRBJ1-2; possible D gene TRBD1, 5 bases. The CDR3 runs to 13 residues. Germline V gives CDR1 MNHEY, CDR2 SMNVEV (reference sequence). Between the trimmed V and J ends, which lost 7 bases and 4 bases, there was a span of 13 bases. CDR3 in amino acids: CASTEGLGYGYTF. As DNA, the CDR3 is TGTGCCAGCACGGAGGGGCTAGGCTATGGCTACACCTTC.

The J gene is TRBJ2-7, the V gene TRBV2, with a possible D match to TRBD2 (6 bases). The J call is doubtful: the DNA matches TRBJ2-5 better. Per the germline V gene, CDR1 is SNHLY and CDR2 is FYNNEI. The CDR3 extends over 16 amino acids. CDR3 protein: CASSEVGRGGEETQYF. Here the CDR3 DNA reads TGTGCCAGCAGTGAAGTAGGGCGGGGTGGCGAAGAGACCCAGTACTTC.

The rearrangement uses TRBV9 and TRBJ2-3; unclear D gene. CDR1 and CDR2 from the germline V gene are SGDLS and YYNGEE. V was cut by 0 bases and J by 4 bases, with 9 bases left in between. The CDR3 runs to 14 residues. The CDR3 region has the DNA TGTGCCAGCAGCGTAGGGGTAGCTTCAGATACGCAGTATTTT. Protein: CASSVGVASDTQYF.

V gene TRBV12-3 or TRBV12-4 combines with J gene TRBJ2-5, with a tentative D call TRBD2 (5 bases). There are 13 residues in the CDR3. V was shortened by 4 bases and J by 5 bases, with 11 bases between the two germline ends. The CDR3 region is CASSSGIVETQYF. CDR3 nucleotide sequence: TGTGCCAGCAGTTCGGGGATTGTGGAGACCCAGTACTTC.

V is TRBV6-2 or TRBV6-3 and J is TRBJ2-7, with 8 bases matching TRBD1. V shed 7 bases, J shed 3 bases, and the junction held 11 bases outside the gene matches. The CDR3 is made up of 15 amino acids. CDR1 is MNHEY and CDR2 is SVGEGT in the germline V gene. CDR3 sequence (DNA): TGTGCCAGCACCCGACCGAGACAGGGGATCTACGAGCAGTACTTC. The encoded protein is CASTRPRQGIYEQYF.

This chain uses TRBV28 with TRBJ2-5, with unresolved D. CDR1 and CDR2 (germline): MDHEN, SYDVKM. The CDR3 covers 12 residues. Trimming shortened V by 3 bases and J by 7 bases, and 9 bases separated the two germline ends. Here the CDR3 reads CASSFSKGTQYF. The CDR3 DNA is TGTGCCAGCAGTTTTAGTAAAGGGACCCAGTACTTC.

This clonotype has only a few counts. This sequence joins TRBV28 and TRBJ1-2; D gene ambiguous. The CDR3 consists of 12 residues. V was clipped by 5 bases and J by 4 bases, with 8 bases between them. Germline V gives CDR1 MDHEN, CDR2 SYDVKM. The chain's CDR3 is CASSLPLYGYTF. The CDR3 DNA is TGTGCCAGCAGTCTCCCTCTCTATGGCTACACCTTC.

This chain uses TRBV12-3 or TRBV12-4 with TRBJ1-5; weak D call: TRBD1 (5 bases). The CDR3 totals 13 residues. Trimming removed 5 bases from V and 9 bases from J, with 14 bases in between. This CDR3 reads CASSPDRPRPQHF. Here the CDR3 DNA reads TGTGCCAGCAGTCCCGACAGACCCAGGCCCCAGCATTTT.

This clonotype was counted at least ten times. DNA of the CDR3: TGTGCCAGCAGCTCCCCCCGAGACAGGGTATGGGCAGATACGCAGTATTTT. This sequence encodes CASSSPRDRVWADTQYF. The chain combines TRBV7-2 with TRBJ2-3; 7 bases are a match to TRBD1. This CDR3 spans 17 amino acids. CDR1 and CDR2 from the germline V gene are SGHTA and FQGNSA. The junction had 14 bases not matched to a gene; V was cut back by 4 bases and J by 4 bases.

V usage is TRBV5-1 and J usage is TRBJ2-4; D perhaps matches TRBD2 (6 bases). The J call could be wrong; TRBJ2-5 is a better fit for the DNA end. CDR1 and CDR2 (germline): SGHRS, YFSETQ. The CDR3 is 13 amino acids. The CDR3, as DNA: TGCGCCAGCAATACGGGGGACCAAGAGACCCAGTACTTC. It encodes CASNTGDQETQYF.

The genes are TRBV4-1 and TRBJ2-2; D ambiguous. The germline gives CDR1 MGHRA, CDR2 YSYEKL. V was trimmed by 0 bases and J by 7 bases, leaving 3 bases between them. This CDR3 is built from 12 residues. CDR3 residues: CASSQELGELFF. In DNA, the CDR3 is TGCGCCAGCAGCCAAGAACTCGGGGAGCTGTTTTTT.

A note on this clonotype: One end of the junction varies from germline; a read error may be responsible. The chain links TRBV13 to TRBJ2-7; D gene unclear. This CDR3 is built from 13 residues. The germline gives CDR1 PRHDT, CDR2 FYEKMQ (reference sequence). The CDR3 DNA is TGTGCCAGCAGCCCACGGCTCGGAGAGACCCAGTACTTT. Protein sequence: CASSPRLGETQYF.

This chain uses TRBV28 with TRBJ2-1, with 7 nucleotides matching TRBD1. Germline V gene sequence: CDR1 MDHEN, CDR2 SYDVKM. The CDR3 loop spans 18 amino acids. J lost 3 bases, V lost 3 bases, and 14 bases had no gene match. The CDR3 region has the DNA TGTGCCAGCAGTTTGTACTCCTACAGGGGCAGCTTCTACAATGAGCAGTTCTTC. Translated, it gives CASSLYSYRGSFYNEQFF. Variable domain in full (rest from reference TRBV28 and TRBJ2-1): DVKVTQSSRYLVKRTGEKVFLECVQDMDHENMFWYRQDPGLGLRLIYFSYDVKMKEKGDIPEGYSVSREKKERFSLILESASTNQTSMYLCASSLYSYRGSFYNEQFFGPGTRLTVL.

Concerning this clonotype: This could be a read error, since a much larger clone is one nucleotide away. This chain links TRBV12-3 or TRBV12-4 with TRBJ2-5; tentatively, D is TRBD1 or TRBD2 (5 bases each). The CDR3 runs to 15 residues. CDR3 sequence: CASGLLGRMLETQYF. The CDR3 DNA reads as TGTGCCAGCGGTTTACTGGGACGGATGTTAGAGACCCAGTACTTC.

This clonotype was seen only a few times. The J gene is TRBJ2-1, the V gene TRBV27, with D perhaps TRBD1 (8 bases). CDR1 and CDR2 from the germline V gene are MNHEY and SMNVEV (reference sequence). The CDR3 extends over 15 amino acids. Deletions cut 4 bases from V and 6 bases from J, with 16 bases between. The CDR3 protein is CASSSGQGGFNEQFF. CDR3 bases: TGTGCCAGCAGTTCCGGACAGGGAGGGTTCAATGAGCAGTTCTTC.

As regards this clonotype: Its ends do not fully match the called genes, so a read error is possible. CDR3 amino acids: CVSRNPTAGAQRNTQYF. DNA for the CDR3: TGTGTCAGCAGGAACCCTACGGCGGGGGCCCAAAGAAATACGCAGTATTTT. The J gene is TRBJ2-3, the V gene TRBV25-1, with D possibly TRBD2 on 7 matching bases. Germline V gene lookup returns CDR1 MGHDK and CDR2 SYGVNS. The CDR3 runs 17 residues.

As for this clonotype: A read error may explain this, as a much larger clone is one base away. The chain joins TRBV7-2 to TRBJ2-1; D perhaps matches TRBD2 (6 bases). The germline V gene encodes CDR1 SGHTA and CDR2 FQGNSA. V dropped 8 bases and J dropped 3 bases, with 14 bases sitting between them. The CDR3 has 14 amino acids. The CDR3 is CASDRDGGYNEQFF. CDR3 bases: TGTGCCAGCGACCGGGACGGGGGCTACAATGAGCAGTTCTTC. Full variable domain (missing parts from reference TRBV7-2 and TRBJ2-1): GAGVSQSPSNKVTEKGKDVELRCDPISGHTALYWYRQSLGQGLEFLIYFQGNSAPDKSGLPSDRFSAERTGGSVSTLTIQRTQQEDSAVYLCASDRDGGYNEQFFGPGTRLTVL.

The chain is built from TRBV5-1 and TRBJ2-5, with a possible D match to TRBD1 (5 bases). The V gene's germline CDR1 is SGHRS and CDR2 YFSETQ. The CDR3 has 16 amino acids. Trimming left V 1 base short and J 11 bases short, with 24 bases between. This chain's CDR3 is CASSLSSRAGRHEQYF. The CDR3 region has the DNA TGCGCCAGCAGCTTGTCCAGCCGGGCAGGGCGTCATGAGCAGTACTTC.

The chain is built from TRBV20-1 and TRBJ1-5; the D gene is possibly TRBD1 (5 bases). Trimming left V 3 bases short and J 0 bases short, with 9 bases between. CDR1 is DFQATT, CDR2 SNEGSKA, per germline (reference sequence). The CDR3 extends over 14 amino acids. The CDR3 nucleotides read TGCAGTGCTAGGGCAGGGACTAGCAATCAGCCCCAGCATTTT. Translated: CSARAGTSNQPQHF.

The chain combines TRBV19 with TRBJ2-3; 7 bases line up with TRBD2. CDR3 length equals 15 residues. The trim removed 6 bases at V and 0 bases at J, leaving 6 bases unmatched. Germline values: CDR1 LNHDA, CDR2 SQIVND (reference sequence). The CDR3 here is CASRPERDSTDTQYF. The CDR3 DNA reads TGTGCCAGTAGGCCGGAGCGGGACAGCACAGATACGCAGTATTTT.

The chain uses TRBV4-1 and TRBJ1-2; maybe TRBD1 (6 bases). There are 17 residues in the CDR3. CDR1 and CDR2 from the germline V gene are MGHRA and YSYEKL. V lost 4 bases to trimming and J lost 3 bases, with 21 bases between them. In DNA, the CDR3 is TGCGCCAGCAGCCCTAAGGGCCCAGGACAGAAGGACTATGGCTACACCTTC. Its protein is CASSPKGPGQKDYGYTF.

The sample holds a few counts of this clonotype. V is TRBV7-9 and J is TRBJ1-2, with 8 nucleotides matching TRBD1. Germline assignment: CDR1 SEHNR and CDR2 FQNEAQ (reference sequence). This CDR3 has 14 residues. Losses at the gene ends were 5 bases for V and 7 bases for J; bases not matched to a gene: 9. The DNA of the CDR3 is TGTGCCAGCAGCCCGGACAGGGCGCACGGTGGCTACACCTTC. Encoded protein: CASSPDRAHGGYTF.